Following are 18 T cell receptor beta chains from one sample sequenced in a study of blood T cell repertoires in COVID-19. Clones were read by immunoSEQ multiplex PCR, and TCRdb kept only the in-frame ones, dropping some. The sample consists of approximately 270,000 clones, just over 85% of them appearing once. Sequenced: peripheral blood. All receptors come from a man older than 75 with acute or convalescent COVID-19.

The DNA for the CDR3 is TGTGCCAGTAGTATTCTGGCAGGTGGAAACACCATATATTTT. As protein: CASSILAGGNTIYF. The chain joins TRBV19 to TRBJ1-3, with D unresolved. From germline, CDR1 is LNHDA and CDR2 SQIVND (reference sequence). The CDR3 contains 14 residues. The V and J ends lost 3 bases and 3 bases respectively, with 9 bases between them.

This clone has only one observation. CDR3 protein: CASEQGAYNEQFF. CDR3 nucleotide sequence: TGTGCCAGTGAACAGGGGGCCTACAATGAGCAGTTCTTC. V gene TRBV19 combines with J gene TRBJ2-1; 8 bases agree with TRBD1. This CDR3 is 13 amino acids long. J gave up 2 bases and V 8 bases, and 2 bases lay outside the gene matches. CDR1 is LNHDA and CDR2 is SQIVND in the germline V gene (reference sequence).

V is TRBV3-1 (or the pseudogene TRBV3-2) and J is TRBJ2-1; D is perhaps TRBD1 (6 bases). The germline V gene encodes CDR1 LGHDT and CDR2 YNNKEL (reference sequence). The CDR3 runs to 14 residues. V dropped 0 bases and J dropped 9 bases, with 12 bases sitting between them. The CDR3 loop is CASSQDRGIGEQFF. CDR3 bases: TGTGCCAGCAGCCAAGATAGGGGGATAGGTGAGCAGTTCTTC.

The V and J genes are TRBV5-1 and TRBJ2-5; 14 bases match TRBD2. The CDR3 length is 18 residues. Germline values: CDR1 SGHRS, CDR2 YFSETQ. V lost 0 bases to trimming and J lost 2 bases; unmatched junction nucleotides: 6. The CDR3 spells CASSLGLAGGGPQETQYF. In DNA form, the CDR3 reads TGCGCCAGCAGCTTGGGACTAGCGGGAGGGGGCCCTCAAGAGACCCAGTACTTC.

This clone turned up a few times. This chain connects TRBV18 to TRBJ1-2; TRBD1 matches 10 bases. The ends lost 3 bases at V and 7 bases at J; junction bases unmatched: 5. Germline V gene lookup returns CDR1 KGHSH and CDR2 LQKENI. The CDR3 has 14 residues. The CDR3 sequence is CASSPSRDRGGYTF. The CDR3 DNA follows: TGTGCCAGCTCACCTAGCCGGGACAGGGGTGGCTACACCTTC.

This sequence joins TRBV7-2 and TRBJ1-2; D might be TRBD1 (6 bases). V shed 4 bases and J shed 5 bases, with 14 bases lying between them. This CDR3 has 14 amino acids. In germline, CDR1 is SGHTA, CDR2 FQGNSA. The CDR3: CASSSTDRFYGYTF. The CDR3 DNA is TGTGCCAGCAGCTCCACCGACAGGTTTTATGGCTACACCTTC.

V usage is TRBV6-6 and J usage is TRBJ1-1, with D tentatively TRBD1 (5 bases). CDR3 length: 15 residues. The germline gives CDR1 MNHNY, CDR2 SVGAGI (reference sequence). Trimming took off 6 bases at V and 1 base at J, with 15 bases between the two ends. CDR3 in DNA: TGTGCCAGCAGCTTTTCTCCCGGACAGAACACTGAAGCTTTCTTT. Translating it yields CASSFSPGQNTEAFF.

This clone was counted once. The chain uses TRBV9 and TRBJ2-3, with a tentative D call TRBD2 (6 bases). The germline gives CDR1 SGDLS, CDR2 YYNGEE. The V and J ends lost 4 bases and 0 bases respectively, with 12 bases between them. The length of the CDR3 is 15 residues. This chain's CDR3 is CASSRLDSSTDTQYF. The CDR3 region has the DNA TGTGCCAGCAGCCGACTAGATTCTAGCACAGATACGCAGTATTTT.

The genes are TRBV19 and TRBJ2-7; 8 bases are a match to TRBD2. The junction had 4 bases not matched to a gene; V was cut back by 3 bases and J by 3 bases. There are 14 residues in the CDR3. Germline V lookup: CDR1 LNHDA, CDR2 SQIVND (reference sequence). CDR3 coding DNA: TGTGCCAGTAGTATGATCGGGGGGGTCTACGAGCAGTACTTC. Its translation: CASSMIGGVYEQYF.

This rearrangement joins TRBV10-3 to TRBJ2-1; perhaps TRBD1 as D (5 bases). CDR3 length: 16 residues. Germline V lookup: CDR1 ENHRY, CDR2 SYGVKD. With 6 bases removed from V and 8 bases from J, the gap between germline ends came to 23 bases. CDR3 amino acids: CAIRDSSGPHGDEQFF. The CDR3 DNA is TGTGCCATCAGAGACAGCTCCGGGCCCCATGGCGATGAGCAGTTCTTC.

V is TRBV15 and J is TRBJ2-7; weak D call: TRBD1 (8 bases). CDR1 and CDR2 from the germline V gene are LNHNV and YYDKDF (reference sequence). The CDR3 runs 14 residues. Deletions cut 6 bases from V and 3 bases from J, with 15 bases between. CDR3 DNA sequence: TGTGCCACCAGGGACAGGGAGGGAGACTACGAGCAGTACTTC. This gives the protein CATRDREGDYEQYF. The entire variable domain, with the rest obtained from reference TRBV15 and TRBJ2-7, is as follows: DAMVIQNPRYQVTQFGKPVTLSCSQTLNHNVMYWYQQKSSQAPKLLFHYYDKDFNNEADTPDNFQSRRPNTSFCFLDIRSPGLGDTAMYLCATRDREGDYEQYFGPGTRLTVT.

The J gene is TRBJ2-2, the V gene TRBV6-5, with D hard to call. Trimming shortened V by 2 bases and J by 6 bases, and 4 bases separated the two germline ends. Germline V gives CDR1 MNHEY, CDR2 SVGAGI. This CDR3 contains 12 residues. The CDR3 sequence is CASSYLSGELFF. The CDR3 region has the DNA TGTGCCAGCAGTTACCTCTCCGGGGAGCTGTTTTTT.

This clone has only one observation. The chain recombines TRBV6-5 with TRBJ2-7; D uncertain. V was shortened by 5 bases and J by 0 bases, with 8 bases between the two germline ends. Per germline, CDR1 MNHEY and CDR2 SVGAGI. The length of the CDR3 is 13 residues. The CDR3 loop is CASSKRHSYEQYF. The CDR3 DNA is TGTGCCAGCAGTAAACGACACTCCTACGAGCAGTACTTC.

This clone was detected only once. In nucleotides, the CDR3 is TGTGCCAGCAGTTACTCCGGGACACAAGTCTATGGCTACACCTTC. This encodes CASSYSGTQVYGYTF. The J gene is TRBJ1-2, the V gene TRBV6-5; maybe TRBD1 (6 bases). The CDR3 spans 15 residues. V was shortened by 0 bases and J by 4 bases, with 12 bases between the two germline ends. Germline loops: CDR1 MNHEY, CDR2 SVGAGI.

V and J are TRBV6-6 and TRBJ2-2, with 10 bases identical to TRBD2. This CDR3 is built from 14 residues. Germline CDR1 MNHNY, CDR2 SVGAGI (reference sequence). The junction had 3 bases not matched to a gene; V was cut back by 7 bases and J by 4 bases. CDR3: CASTSGRATGELFF. The CDR3 bases are TGTGCCAGCACCAGCGGGAGGGCCACCGGGGAGCTGTTTTTT.

This clone has just a few counts. Here the CDR3 reads CASSLTGGYSNQPQHF. CDR3 DNA: TGTGCCAGCAGCCTTACAGGGGGATATAGCAATCAGCCCCAGCATTTT. The rearrangement joins TRBV7-2 to TRBJ1-5, with 8 nucleotides matching TRBD1. The V and J ends lost 5 bases and 0 bases, in that order; junction bases with no gene match: 6. Germline lookup yields CDR1 SGHTA and CDR2 FQGNSA. The length of the CDR3 is 16 residues.

The V call is TRBV4-3, the J call TRBJ2-5; D is possibly TRBD2 (6 bases). V gave up 0 bases and J gave up 5 bases, with 16 bases separating them. The CDR3 covers 16 residues. CDR1 is LGHNA, CDR2 YSLEER, per germline. CDR3 protein: CASSQDRVGGRETQYF. The CDR3 DNA sequence: TGCGCCAGCAGCCAAGATCGCGTCGGAGGGAGGGAGACCCAGTACTTC.

The chain joins TRBV27 to TRBJ2-7, with a weak D call TRBD1 (6 bases). The V gene's germline CDR1 is MNHEY and CDR2 SMNVEV (reference sequence). This CDR3 has 15 amino acids. V lost 2 bases to trimming and J lost 2 bases, with 13 bases between them. DNA for the CDR3: TGTGCCAGCAGTTTAAGGGGGATTATTGCCTACGAGCAGTACTTC. Translated: CASSLRGIIAYEQYF.